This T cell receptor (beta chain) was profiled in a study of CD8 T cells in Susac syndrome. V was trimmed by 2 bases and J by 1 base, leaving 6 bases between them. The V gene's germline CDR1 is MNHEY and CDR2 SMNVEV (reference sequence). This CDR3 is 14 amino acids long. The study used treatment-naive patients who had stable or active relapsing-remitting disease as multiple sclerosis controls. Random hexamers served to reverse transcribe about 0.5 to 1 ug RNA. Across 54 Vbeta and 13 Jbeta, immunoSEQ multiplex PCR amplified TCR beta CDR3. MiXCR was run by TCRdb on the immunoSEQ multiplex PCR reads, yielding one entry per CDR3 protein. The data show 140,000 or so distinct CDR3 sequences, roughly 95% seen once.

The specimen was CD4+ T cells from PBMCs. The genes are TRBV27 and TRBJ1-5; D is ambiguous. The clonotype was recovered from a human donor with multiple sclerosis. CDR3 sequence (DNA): TGTGCCAGCAGTTTAGGAAGAAGCAATCAGCCCCAGCATTTT. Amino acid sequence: CASSLGRSNQPQHF.